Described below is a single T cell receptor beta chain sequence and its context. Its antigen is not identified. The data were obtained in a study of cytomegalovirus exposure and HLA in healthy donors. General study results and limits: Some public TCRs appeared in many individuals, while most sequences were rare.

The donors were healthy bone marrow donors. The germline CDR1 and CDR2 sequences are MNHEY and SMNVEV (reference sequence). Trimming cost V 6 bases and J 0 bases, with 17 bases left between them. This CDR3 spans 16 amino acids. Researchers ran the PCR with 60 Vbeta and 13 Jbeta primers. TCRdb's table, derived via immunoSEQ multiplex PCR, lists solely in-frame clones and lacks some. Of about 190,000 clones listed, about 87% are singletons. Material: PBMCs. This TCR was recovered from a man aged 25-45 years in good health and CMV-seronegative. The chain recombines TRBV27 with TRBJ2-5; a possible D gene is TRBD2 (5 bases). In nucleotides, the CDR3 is TGTGCCAGCAGCTCAGCTCTCCGGGGAAACCAAGAGACCCAGTACTTC. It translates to CASSSALRGNQETQYF.